Below, 12 T cell receptor beta chains from the same sample are listed, as sequenced in a study of glioma-infiltrating T cells. Using RNA template, CDR3s of TCR alpha and beta were amplified with iRepertoire arm-PCR. TCRdb called the multiplex PCR reads again in MiXCR, with one record for every CDR3 protein. The table lists about 190,000 distinct CDR3 sequences, over 30% of them singletons, with roughly a fifth in the top ten. Source material: glioma tissue, nonneoplastic brain tissue, or PBMCs (not recorded which). The receptors derive from a human donor with low-grade glioma or glioblastoma, undergoing nonglioma brain surgery, or in good health (not recorded which).

This chain uses TRBV5-4 with TRBJ2-7, with TRBD2 matching over 8 bases. CDR1 SGHNT and CDR2 YYREEE come from the germline V gene (reference sequence). The CDR3 contains 14 residues. The V gene end was trimmed by 3 bases and the J gene end by 2 bases; junction bases not matched to a gene: 4. CDR3 amino acids: CASSWGGLAYEQYF. CDR3 bases: TGTGCCAGCAGCTGGGGGGGACTAGCCTACGAGCAGTACTTC.

This clonotype has more than one count but fewer than ten. This may be a read error: a much more frequent sequence differs by one nucleotide. The rearrangement uses TRBV3-1 and TRBJ2-2; 10 bases match TRBD2. J lost 0 bases, V lost 8 bases, and 6 bases had no gene match. In germline, CDR1 is LGHDT, CDR2 YNNKEL (reference sequence). The CDR3 is 16 residues long. The chain's CDR3 is CASGRGLAANTGELFF. The DNA for the CDR3 is TGTGCCAGCGGCCGCGGACTAGCGGCGAACACCGGGGAGCTGTTTTTT.

This clonotype has at least ten counts. The chain carries TRBV20-1 and TRBJ1-1, with unresolved D. Germline assignment: CDR1 DFQATT and CDR2 SNEGSKA (reference sequence). The CDR3 covers 14 residues. Trimming shortened V by 0 bases and J by 3 bases, and 11 bases separated the two germline ends. In nucleotides, the CDR3 is TGCAGTGCTAGAGATACACAGATATACACTGAAGCTTTCTTT. Its translation: CSARDTQIYTEAFF.

There are many counts of this clonotype. The rearrangement links TRBV20-1 to TRBJ2-1; 8 positions agree with TRBD2. The germline gives CDR1 DFQATT, CDR2 SNEGSKA (reference sequence). J gave up 7 bases and V 7 bases, and 12 bases lay outside the gene matches. The CDR3 has 14 residues. Here the CDR3 DNA reads TGCAGTGTCGATAGCGGGATCACGGTAAATGAGCAGTTCTTC. Amino acids: CSVDSGITVNEQFF.

Ten or more counts support this clonotype. J is TRBJ1-1 and V is TRBV7-9; D call uncertain. The V gene lost 1 base and the J gene lost 7 bases, with 7 bases spanning the gap. Germline CDR1 SEHNR, CDR2 FQNEAQ (reference sequence). This CDR3 has 12 amino acids. CDR3 sequence reads: CASSLVVDEAFF. The CDR3, as DNA: TGTGCCAGCAGCTTAGTGGTTGATGAAGCTTTCTTT.

This clonotype came up many times. The gene calls are TRBV6-1 and TRBJ2-2, with 8 bases fitting TRBD2. J gave up 5 bases and V 5 bases, and 4 bases lay outside the gene matches. Germline V gene sequence: CDR1 MNHNS, CDR2 SASEGT. The CDR3 length is 14 residues. In DNA, the CDR3 is TGTGCCAGCAGTACCGGGGGGGGGACCGGGGAGCTGTTTTTT. Encoded protein: CASSTGGGTGELFF.

The chain carries TRBV4-2 and TRBJ2-5, with 8 positions matching TRBD1. The germline V gene has CDR1 LGHNA and CDR2 YNFKEQ. V was clipped by 0 bases and J by 6 bases; unmatched bases: 6. The length of the CDR3 is 15 residues. CDR3 amino acids: CASSQDPGGGKTQYF. The CDR3 nucleotides read TGTGCCAGCAGCCAAGATCCAGGGGGCGGAAAGACCCAGTACTTC.

The chain recombines TRBV5-6 with TRBJ2-3; D call uncertain. This CDR3 is built from 16 residues. Germline CDR1 and CDR2: SGHDT and YYEEEE. Deletions cut 0 bases from V and 1 base from J, with 12 bases between. In nucleotides, the CDR3 is TGTGCCAGCAGCTTGGAAGAAGCTCTCTGCACAGATACGCAGTATTTT. Its protein is CASSLEEALCTDTQYF.

This clonotype was seen many times. The chain employs TRBV6-2 or TRBV6-3 and TRBJ1-2, with D hard to call. CDR1 and CDR2 (germline): MNHEY, SVGEGT. Trimming took 7 bases from V and 5 from J, leaving 11 bases between them. There are 12 residues in the CDR3. CDR3 nucleotides: TGTGCCAGCACCCAAACCGGGTATGGCTACACCTTC. Its translation is CASTQTGYGYTF.

This clonotype was seen at least ten times. This rearrangement joins TRBV7-2 to TRBJ2-7, with unresolved D. The V gene's germline CDR1 is SGHTA and CDR2 FQGNSA. The CDR3 contains 14 residues. V lost 0 bases and J 0 bases, leaving 6 bases between the germline ends. CDR3 sequence: CASSLARNSYEQYF. CDR3 DNA sequence: TGTGCCAGCAGCTTAGCCAGAAACTCCTACGAGCAGTACTTC.

As regards this clonotype: Since a much larger clone is just one base distant, this may be a read error. CDR3 protein: CASSPRREMSTEAFF. CDR3 in DNA: TGTGCCAGCTCACCGAGGCGGGAAATGAGCACTGAAGCTTTCTTT. V gene TRBV18 combines with J gene TRBJ1-1; no firm D call. The CDR3 totals 15 residues. Germline CDR1 reads KGHSH; CDR2 reads LQKENI. Trimming shortened V by 3 bases and J by 4 bases, and 15 bases separated the two germline ends. The variable domain in full, with the rest retrieved from reference TRBV18 and TRBJ1-1, is NAGVMQNPRHLVRRRGQEARLRCSPMKGHSHVYWYRQLPEEGLKFMVYLQKENIIDESGMPKERFSAEFPKEGPSILRIQQVVRGDSAAYFCASSPRREMSTEAFFGQGTRLTVV.

The chain couples TRBV6-1 to TRBJ2-7; TRBD2 might be the D (5 bases). The V end was cut by 8 bases, the J end by 5 bases, with 19 bases between. The CDR3 contains 14 residues. In germline, CDR1 is MNHNS, CDR2 SASEGT. Here the CDR3 DNA reads TGTGCCAGCGCTCGGGGTAGCGCCTTCAACGAGCAGTACTTC. It translates to CASARGSAFNEQYF.